What follows are 17 T cell receptor beta chains derived from one specimen sequenced in a study of T cell repertoires in cytomegalovirus infection. TCRdb redid the calling of the reads with MiXCR, one entry per CDR3 protein. There are roughly 860,000 distinct CDR3 sequences in the sample; about 31% occur only once, and around 12% lies in the top ten. No cognate antigen is known for these TCRs. This specimen was cultured CD8+ T cells from PBMCs, taken from culture after CMV antigen stimulation. Receptor source: a human donor in good health (CMV status not recorded). Some clones in this sample may be carry-over from other donors' samples.

The chain links TRBV12-5 to TRBJ2-1; weak D call: TRBD1 (6 bases). Germline lookup yields CDR1 LGHNT and CDR2 FRNRAP. V dropped 3 bases and J dropped 12 bases, with 12 bases sitting between them. The CDR3 is 12 amino acids. CDR3 sequence: CASGLDRSPQFF. CDR3 coding DNA: TGTGCTAGTGGTTTAGACAGGTCCCCGCAGTTCTTC.

The J gene is TRBJ1-2, the V gene TRBV7-9, with 8 bases aligning to TRBD1. CDR3 length equals 16 residues. Germline V gene data show CDR1 as SEHNR and CDR2 as FQNEAQ (reference sequence). Trimming at V came to 1 base and at J to 4 bases, leaving 8 bases not matched to a gene. CDR3 sequence: CASSLERDRPSYGYTF. The CDR3 nucleotides read TGTGCCAGCAGCTTAGAACGGGACAGGCCTTCCTATGGCTACACCTTC.

The rearrangement links TRBV7-3 to TRBJ2-5, with a tentative D call TRBD1 (5 bases). The CDR3 is made up of 14 amino acids. Trimming took off 5 bases at V and 5 bases at J, with 15 bases between the two ends. Germline assignment: CDR1 SGHTA and CDR2 FQGTGA. In DNA form, the CDR3 reads TGTGCCAGCAGCGCATCCAGGGATCTCGAGACCCAGTACTTC. Its protein is CASSASRDLETQYF. Together with reference TRBV7-3 and TRBJ2-5, the CDR3 gives the full variable domain: GAGVSQTPSNKVTEKGKYVELRCDPISGHTALYWYRQSLGQGPEFLIYFQGTGAADDSGLPNDRFFAVRPEGSVSTLKIQRTERGDSAVYLCASSASRDLETQYFGPGTRLLVL.

Remarks on this clonotype: Just one base apart from a much larger clone, this may be a read error. V and J are TRBV7-8 and TRBJ1-2, with 12 bases identical to TRBD1. Germline lookup yields CDR1 SGHVS and CDR2 FQNEAQ. The CDR3 length is 14 residues. Trimming removed 4 bases from V and 6 bases from J; junction bases left unmatched: 3. The CDR3 DNA reads TGTGCCAGCAGCTACGGGACAGGGGGCCATGGCTACACCTTC. Protein sequence: CASSYGTGGHGYTF.

In its sample, this clonotype was seen once. This sequence joins TRBV19 and TRBJ1-5; D is unresolved. The CDR3 covers 14 residues. CDR1 is LNHDA, CDR2 SQIVND, per germline (reference sequence). V was clipped by 3 bases and J by 0 bases, with 6 bases between them. The CDR3 is CASSMKNSNQPQHF. CDR3 nucleotide sequence: TGTGCCAGTAGTATGAAGAATAGCAATCAGCCCCAGCATTTT.

The chain couples TRBV2 to TRBJ1-6; D perhaps matches TRBD1 (6 bases). Trimming removed 4 bases from V and 8 bases from J, with 15 bases in between. The CDR3 loop spans 15 amino acids. From germline, CDR1 is SNHLY and CDR2 FYNNEI. CDR3 sequence reads: CASSVEGDPDSPLHF. The CDR3 coding sequence is TGTGCCAGCAGTGTGGAGGGGGACCCCGATTCACCCCTCCACTTT.

This clonotype was detected only a few times. The V gene is TRBV7-3, the J gene TRBJ2-1; the match to TRBD2 covers 11 bases. Germline V gene lookup returns CDR1 SGHTA and CDR2 FQGTGA. V shed 5 bases and J 8 bases; nucleotides not matched to a gene: 11. CDR3 size: 16 residues. In DNA, the CDR3 is TGTGCCAGCAGCCCAATAGCGGGGGGGAAGAGGGATGAGCAGTTCTTC. This sequence encodes CASSPIAGGKRDEQFF.

This chain joins TRBV7-6 and TRBJ2-1; the match to TRBD2 covers 8 bases. V shed 1 base and J 2 bases; nucleotides not matched to a gene: 4. The CDR3 sequence is 16 residues long. Germline V gene lookup returns CDR1 SGHVS and CDR2 FNYEAQ. The CDR3 DNA is TGTGCCAGCAGCTTAGGTGTCGGGGGGGCCTACAATGAGCAGTTCTTC. Amino acid sequence: CASSLGVGGAYNEQFF.

The V gene is TRBV7-3, the J gene TRBJ1-2; TRBD1 matches at 7 bases. The CDR3 loop spans 12 amino acids. V lost 2 bases to trimming and J lost 7 bases; unmatched junction nucleotides: 1. Germline loops: CDR1 SGHTA, CDR2 FQGTGA. CDR3 loop: CASSLGQAGYTF. The CDR3 coding sequence is TGTGCCAGCAGCTTAGGACAGGCTGGCTACACCTTC.

Details on this clonotype: This may be a read error, as it is one base from a much larger clone. The chain uses TRBV7-6 and TRBJ2-3; the D call may be TRBD1 or TRBD2 (5 bases each). The CDR3 has 16 residues. CDR1 and CDR2 from the germline V gene are SGHVS and FNYEAQ. The CDR3 protein is CTSSLAQQAHTDTQYF. The CDR3 nucleotides are TGTACCAGCAGCTTAGCGCAACAGGCGCACACAGATACGCAGTATTTT.

There are many counts of this clonotype. The rearrangement joins TRBV7-6 to TRBJ2-6; D tentatively fits TRBD1 or TRBD2 (5 bases each). This CDR3 comprises 17 residues. CDR1 and CDR2 (germline): SGHVS, FNYEAQ. The V end lost 3 bases, the J end lost 2 bases, and 14 bases lay between the germline ends. The CDR3 is CASSLPRGAAGANVLTF. CDR3 in DNA: TGTGCCAGCAGCTTGCCGAGAGGGGCGGCTGGGGCCAACGTCCTGACTTTC.

The V gene is TRBV24-1, the J gene TRBJ2-2, with unresolved D. The CDR3 extends over 15 amino acids. CDR1 KGHDR and CDR2 SFDVKD come from the germline V gene. Trimming cost V 6 bases and J 3 bases, with 13 bases left between them. The CDR3 is CATSTLVSDTGELFF. The CDR3 DNA sequence: TGTGCCACCAGTACTTTGGTTAGTGACACCGGGGAGCTGTTTTTT.

Remarks on this clonotype: A much larger clone lies one base from this, so it may be a read error. This rearrangement joins TRBV7-6 to TRBJ1-1, with D uncertain. With 1 base removed from V and 5 bases from J, the gap between germline ends came to 11 bases. Looked up from germline, CDR1 is SGHVS and CDR2 is FNYEAQ. This CDR3 is 14 amino acids long. The CDR3 loop is CASSLGPDITEAFF. As DNA, the CDR3 is TGTGCCAGCAGCTTAGGTCCAGACATAACTGAAGCTTTCTTT.

This chain links TRBV5-3 with TRBJ2-7; 11 bases map to TRBD1. TRBV5-3 is an ORF, with its function uncertain. The CDR3 spans 15 residues. V was clipped by 8 bases and J by 4 bases; unmatched bases: 11. The CDR3 protein is CASSLRTGGPYEQYF. In DNA form, the CDR3 reads TGTGCCAGCAGCCTACGGACAGGGGGCCCTTACGAGCAGTACTTC.

As concerns this clonotype: This may be a read error: a much more frequent sequence differs by one nucleotide. The conserved closing phenylalanine or tryptophan is absent in this CDR3, likely reflecting a read error. The CDR3 DNA reads TGTGCCAGCAGCGAAGAAGTAGGGACCGCCTCTTCGGGGCAGTTCTAC. Amino acid sequence: CASSEEVGTASSGQFY. The chain links TRBV7-9 to TRBJ2-1; either TRBD1 or TRBD2 may fit D (5 bases each). There are 16 residues in the CDR3. Germline CDR1 reads SEHNR; CDR2 reads FQNEAQ (reference sequence). V was trimmed by 5 bases and J by 12 bases, leaving 26 bases between them.

This chain joins TRBV12-3 or TRBV12-4 and TRBJ1-1, with D perhaps matching TRBD1 (5 bases). The CDR3 loop spans 16 amino acids. Trimming left V 2 bases short and J 5 bases short, with 18 bases between. CDR3 coding DNA: TGTGCCAGCAGTTTATCGGGGGGAGCAGGGAGGACTGAAGCTTTCTTT. Translating gives CASSLSGGAGRTEAFF.

Regarding this clonotype: At one end, the junction sequence differs from germline, possibly due to a read error. The chain is built from TRBV29-1 and TRBJ2-1; 8 bases align to TRBD1. The CDR3 has 10 residues. Per germline, CDR1 SQVTM and CDR2 ANQGSEA. The CDR3 is CSVEDGQGYF. CDR3 bases: TGCAGCGTTGAGGACGGACAGGGATACTTC.